This T cell receptor (beta chain) is from a study of a mutant IDH1 vaccine in newly diagnosed glioma. This clone showed up just a few times. Its specificity is not known. The CDR3 is made up of 17 amino acids. J lost 1 base, V lost 0 bases, and 5 bases had no gene match. Germline loops: CDR1 SGHRS, CDR2 YFSETQ. Specified time point: week 11, during vaccination. One vaccine dose held 300 ug of mutant IDH1 20-mer peptide and came with topical imiquimod. Libraries were prepared by immunoSEQ multiplex PCR; TCRdb keeps only in-frame clonotypes and omits some of them. Here the sample spans roughly 120,000 clones, over 75% being singletons.

The V and J genes are TRBV5-1 and TRBJ2-1; 9 nucleotides line up with TRBD2. This clonotype was sampled from a man aged 35-49 years with glioma. The source was PBMCs, collected from a glioma patient whose treatment included an IDH1 peptide vaccine. The CDR3 loop is CASSLAPTSGSYNEQFF. In DNA, the CDR3 is TGCGCCAGCAGCTTGGCCCCGACTAGCGGTTCCTACAATGAGCAGTTCTTC.